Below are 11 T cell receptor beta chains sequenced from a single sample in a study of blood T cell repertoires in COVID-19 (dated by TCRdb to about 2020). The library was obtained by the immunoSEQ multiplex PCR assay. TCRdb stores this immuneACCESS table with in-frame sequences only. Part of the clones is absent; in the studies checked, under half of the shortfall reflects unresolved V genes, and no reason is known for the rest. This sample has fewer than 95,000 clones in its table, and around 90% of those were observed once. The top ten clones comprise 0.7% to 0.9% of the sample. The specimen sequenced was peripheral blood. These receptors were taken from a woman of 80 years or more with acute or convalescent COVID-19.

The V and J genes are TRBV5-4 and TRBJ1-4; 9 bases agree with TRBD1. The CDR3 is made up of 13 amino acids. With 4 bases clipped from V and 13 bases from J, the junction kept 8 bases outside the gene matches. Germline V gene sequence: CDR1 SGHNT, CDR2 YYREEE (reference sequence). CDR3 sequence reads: CASSLDPGQGLFF. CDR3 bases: TGTGCCAGCAGCCTAGATCCGGGACAGGGACTGTTTTTT.

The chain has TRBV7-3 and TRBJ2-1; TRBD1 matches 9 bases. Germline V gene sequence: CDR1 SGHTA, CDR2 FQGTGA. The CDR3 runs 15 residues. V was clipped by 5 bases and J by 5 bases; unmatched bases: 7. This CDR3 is CASSRGTGTNNEQFF. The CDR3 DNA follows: TGTGCCAGCAGCCGGGGGACAGGGACTAACAATGAGCAGTTCTTC.

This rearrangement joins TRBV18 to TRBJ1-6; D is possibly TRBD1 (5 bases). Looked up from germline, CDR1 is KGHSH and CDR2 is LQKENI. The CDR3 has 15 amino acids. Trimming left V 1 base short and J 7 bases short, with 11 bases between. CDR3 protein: CASSPQGKGNSPLHF. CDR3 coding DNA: TGTGCCAGCTCACCACAGGGGAAGGGGAATTCACCCCTCCACTTT. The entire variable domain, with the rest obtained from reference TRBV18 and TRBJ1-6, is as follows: NAGVMQNPRHLVRRRGQEARLRCSPMKGHSHVYWYRQLPEEGLKFMVYLQKENIIDESGMPKERFSAEFPKEGPSILRIQQVVRGDSAAYFCASSPQGKGNSPLHFGNGTRLTVT.

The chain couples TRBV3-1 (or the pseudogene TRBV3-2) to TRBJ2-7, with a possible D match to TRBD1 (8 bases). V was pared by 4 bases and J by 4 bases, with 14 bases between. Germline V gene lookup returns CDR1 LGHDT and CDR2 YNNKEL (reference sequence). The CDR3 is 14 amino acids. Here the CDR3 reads CASSLGQGGYEQYF. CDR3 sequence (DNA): TGTGCCAGCAGCCTAGGACAGGGAGGGTACGAGCAGTACTTC.

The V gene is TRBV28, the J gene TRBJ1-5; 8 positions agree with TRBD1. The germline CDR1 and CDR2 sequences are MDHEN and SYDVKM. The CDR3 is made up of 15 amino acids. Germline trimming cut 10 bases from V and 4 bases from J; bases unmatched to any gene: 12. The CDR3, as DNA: TGTGCCACCCTATTCGACAGGGGAAGAAATCAGCCCCAGCATTTT. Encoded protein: CATLFDRGRNQPQHF.

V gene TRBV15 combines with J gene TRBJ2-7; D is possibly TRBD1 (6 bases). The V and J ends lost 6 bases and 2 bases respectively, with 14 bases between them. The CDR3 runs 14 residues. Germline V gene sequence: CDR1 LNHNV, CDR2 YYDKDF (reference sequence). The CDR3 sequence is CATSSWDNPYEQYF. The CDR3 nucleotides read TGTGCCACCAGTTCCTGGGACAACCCCTACGAGCAGTACTTC.

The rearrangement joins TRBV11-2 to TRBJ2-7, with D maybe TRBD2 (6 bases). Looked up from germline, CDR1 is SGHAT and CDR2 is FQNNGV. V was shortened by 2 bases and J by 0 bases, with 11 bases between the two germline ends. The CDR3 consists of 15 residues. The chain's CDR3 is CASSLQAGSSYEQYF. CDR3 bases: TGTGCCAGCAGCTTACAGGCGGGAAGCTCCTACGAGCAGTACTTC.

This chain's CDR3 is CASSLAGNQETQYF. CDR3 DNA sequence: TGTGCCAGCAGCTTGGCCGGGAACCAAGAGACCCAGTACTTC. This rearrangement joins TRBV5-8 to TRBJ2-5; D may be TRBD2 (5 bases). This CDR3 has 14 residues. The germline V and J ends were trimmed by 0 bases and 0 bases, with 6 bases remaining between them. Germline V gene lookup returns CDR1 SGHTS and CDR2 YDEGEE.

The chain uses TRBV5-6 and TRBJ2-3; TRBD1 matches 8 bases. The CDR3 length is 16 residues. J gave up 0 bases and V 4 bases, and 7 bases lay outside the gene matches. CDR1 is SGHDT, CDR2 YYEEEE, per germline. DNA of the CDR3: TGTGCCAGCAGCGGGCCACAGGGGGTGAGCACAGATACGCAGTATTTT. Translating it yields CASSGPQGVSTDTQYF.

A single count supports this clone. CDR3 protein: CASSTSGTGFLDIQYF. Here the CDR3 DNA reads TGTGCCAGCAGCACCTCCGGGACAGGGTTCTTAGACATTCAGTACTTC. The V call is TRBV28, the J call TRBJ2-4; TRBD1 matches at 9 bases. Germline trimming cut 6 bases from V and 8 bases from J; bases unmatched to any gene: 14. The CDR3 consists of 16 residues. The germline gives CDR1 MDHEN, CDR2 SYDVKM. Using reference TRBV28 and TRBJ2-4 for the parts outside the CDR3, the full variable domain is DVKVTQSSRYLVKRTGEKVFLECVQDMDHENMFWYRQDPGLGLRLIYFSYDVKMKEKGDIPEGYSVSREKKERFSLILESASTNQTSMYLCASSTSGTGFLDIQYFGAGTRLSVL.

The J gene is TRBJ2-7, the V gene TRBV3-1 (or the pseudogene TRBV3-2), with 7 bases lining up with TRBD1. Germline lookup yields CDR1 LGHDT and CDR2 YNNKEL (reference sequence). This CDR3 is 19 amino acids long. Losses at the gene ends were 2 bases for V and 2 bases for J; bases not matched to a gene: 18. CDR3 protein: CASSQSFGYMRDRPYEQYF. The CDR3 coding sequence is TGTGCCAGCAGCCAAAGTTTTGGGTATATGAGGGACAGACCCTACGAGCAGTACTTC.